These T cell receptor beta chains were read from a single sample in a study of vaccination effects on CD4 cells after COVID-19. Using immunoSEQ multiplex PCR, the repertoire was profiled, and TCRdb retains in-frame clones only, with some absent. The repertoire holds about 81,000 clones, with over 75% as singletons. Their antigens remain unidentified. The specimen comprised CD4+ T cells from PBMCs cultured with HCoV-OC43 spike peptides, sampled after COVID-19 vaccination. These receptors all stem from a human donor who received a COVID-19 vaccine. Each CDR3 is given without its conserved first and last residue.

V,CDR3
TRBV18,ASTTDGGTEAF
TRBV6-6,ASSRLGSPNTEAF
TRBV28,ASNEQGISNSPLH
TRBV4-2,ASSQAIVESNQPQH
TRBV6-9,ASSYRGMETQY
TRBV20-1,SARRDTEAF
TRBV5-1,ASTGLAGVETQY
TRBV4-1,ASSQVGRLEKLF
TRBV24-1,ATSERGQATEAF
TRBV24-1,ATSDLKSGGDFAETQY
TRBV5-1,ASSLVGPDTQY
TRBV6-1,ASSGSLISGDVIQY
TRBV18,ASSVGQVQETQY
TRBV10-1,ASSGVLAGVKNTGELF
TRBV30,AWSVARDQPQH
TRBV27,ASSLYNPLAANTGELF
TRBV7-3,ASSLSPQAAGELF
TRBV6-1,ASSERTMGLAGGYTQY
TRBV5-1,ASSLTESYNSPLH
TRBV9,ASSVGGRSNQPQH
TRBV6-5,ASSFDRARGNTIY
TRBV15,ATSRDIQGGTEAF
TRBV6-5,ASSPFQIYGYT
TRBV7-3,ASSNTGELF
TRBV11-3,ASSSTGVGETQY
TRBV6-5,ASGRGGSYNEQF
TRBV11-2,ASSPDRGWTEAF
TRBV5-1,ASSLAGQGGTEAF
TRBV6-1,ASSEGAGRYGYT
TRBV30,AWSGAWDTQY
TRBV24-1,ATSDLKIRDNEQF
TRBV6-5,ASSYARGTRNTEAF
TRBV5-4,ASSVGQSGSTEAF
TRBV3-1/TRBV3-2,ASRTGSGPQH
TRBV2,ASSWGTVGETQY
TRBV4-1,ASSQEHREAGYYQPQH